Listed below are T cell receptor beta chains from one sample, sequenced in a study of blood T cell repertoires in COVID-19. Profiling relied on immunoSEQ multiplex PCR, and the TCRdb table lists in-frame clones only, not all of them. The sample consists of around 320,000 clones, 90% of them appearing once. Material: PBMCs or T cells enriched from blood (not recorded which). These receptors were collected from a woman aged 18-35 years with acute COVID-19. CDR3s include the opening cysteine and the closing phenylalanine or tryptophan. The D gene is left open where the match is weak. The size field is filled for only some rows; it gives once, few, many or a size class.

clone_size	j_call	d_call	v_call	cdr3_aa	cdr3_nt
-	TRBJ2-1	-	TRBV7-6	CASSLPPSLSRYEQFF	TGTGCCAGCAGCTTGCCTCCGAGCCTATCTAGATATGAGCAGTTCTTC
-	TRBJ1-6	-	TRBV5-6	CASSLAGNNSPLHF	TGTGCCAGCAGCTTGGCAGGAAATAATTCACCCCTCCACTTT
-	TRBJ1-5	TRBD1	TRBV7-9	CASSIGQGDQPQHF	TGTGCCAGCAGCATTGGACAGGGGGATCAGCCCCAGCATTTT
-	TRBJ2-1	TRBD2	TRBV5-1	CASSFRLAGGSSYNEQFF	TGCGCCAGCAGCTTTAGACTAGCGGGAGGGAGCTCCTACAATGAGCAGTTCTTC
-	TRBJ2-7	TRBD2	TRBV7-2	CASSLRTSGSYEQYF	TGTGCCAGCAGCCTTAGGACTAGCGGCTCCTACGAGCAGTACTTC
-	TRBJ1-1	-	TRBV7-3	CASSFQAQGTEAFF	TGTGCCAGCAGCTTTCAGGCCCAGGGCACTGAAGCTTTCTTT
-	TRBJ1-4	TRBD1	TRBV3-1/TRBV3-2	CASSQGQGFEKLFF	TGTGCCAGCAGCCAAGGACAGGGGTTTGAAAAACTGTTTTTT
-	TRBJ2-2	-	TRBV15	CATSRAETIPGELFF	TGTGCCACCAGCAGAGCTGAGACTATACCCGGGGAGCTGTTTTTT
-	TRBJ2-1	-	TRBV11-1	CASTLSGREQFF	TGTGCCAGCACCCTTAGCGGACGTGAGCAGTTCTTC
-	TRBJ1-1	-	TRBV19	CASSIVAGGNTEAFF	TGTGCCAGTAGTATAGTTGCGGGGGGGAACACTGAAGCTTTCTTT
-	TRBJ2-7	-	TRBV5-8	CASSLVRLSYEQYF	TGTGCCAGCAGCTTGGTGAGGCTCTCCTACGAGCAGTACTTC
-	TRBJ2-1	-	TRBV12-5	CASGLARLGNEQFF	TGTGCTAGTGGTTTGGCCCGACTAGGCAATGAGCAGTTCTTC
-	TRBJ2-5	TRBD2	TRBV28	CASSSGRGETQYF	TGTGCCAGCAGTTCGGGGAGGGGTGAGACCCAGTACTTC
-	TRBJ2-2	TRBD2	TRBV29-1	CSVPTSGRSSAGELFF	TGCAGCGTCCCAACTAGCGGGAGAAGTTCGGCCGGGGAGCTGTTTTTT
-	TRBJ1-4	-	TRBV9	CASSVVASGEKLFF	TGTGCCAGCAGCGTAGTGGCTAGTGGAGAAAAACTGTTTTTT
-	TRBJ2-7	TRBD1	TRBV11-3	CASSLAPDRGIYEQYF	TGTGCCAGCAGCTTAGCCCCCGACAGGGGGATCTACGAGCAGTACTTC
-	TRBJ2-1	TRBD2	TRBV28	CASSLGTSGPRQFF	TGTGCCAGCAGTTTAGGGACTAGCGGGCCTAGACAGTTCTTC
-	TRBJ2-7	-	TRBV27	CASSFGRSYEQYF	TGTGCCAGCAGTTTCGGCAGGTCCTACGAGCAGTACTTC
-	TRBJ2-2	-	TRBV7-9	CASSFDRGWSTGELFF	TGTGCCAGCAGCTTCGATAGGGGGTGGAGCACCGGGGAGCTGTTTTTT
-	TRBJ1-4	TRBD1	TRBV6-5	CATRDRGVTEKLFF	TGTGCCACCCGGGACAGGGGTGTTACTGAAAAACTGTTTTTT
-	TRBJ1-1	-	TRBV6-2/TRBV6-3	CASSSAERTYVFF	TGTGCCAGCAGTTCGGCCGAACGGACATATGTTTTCTTT
-	TRBJ2-1	TRBD2	TRBV4-2	CASSPLAGGFGNEQFF	TGTGCCAGCAGCCCCCTAGCGGGAGGATTCGGCAATGAGCAGTTCTTC
-	TRBJ2-3	-	TRBV14	CASSRDSLPDTQYF	TGTGCCAGCAGCCGGGACTCTCTCCCGGATACGCAGTATTTT
-	TRBJ1-2	TRBD1	TRBV5-1	CASSAAGTGGVGYTF	TGCGCCAGCAGCGCTGCCGGGACAGGGGGAGTTGGCTACACCTTC
-	TRBJ2-3	TRBD2	TRBV9	CASSARGLVSSDTQYF	TGTGCCAGCAGCGCCCGCGGACTAGTGAGTTCAGATACGCAGTATTTT
-	TRBJ2-1	TRBD2	TRBV14	CASSQEGLAPGEQFF	TGTGCCAGCAGCCAAGAGGGACTAGCCCCGGGGGAGCAGTTCTTC
-	TRBJ1-1	-	TRBV29-1	CSPLHEVGTEAFF	TGCAGCCCCCTCCATGAGGTGGGCACTGAAGCTTTCTTT
-	TRBJ2-5	TRBD1	TRBV19	CASSSRDSQETQYF	TGTGCCAGTAGTTCCCGGGACAGCCAAGAGACCCAGTACTTC
-	TRBJ2-4	TRBD2	TRBV4-1	CASSQDGLAGERNIQYF	TGCGCCAGCAGCCAAGATGGGCTAGCGGGAGAACGAAACATTCAGTACTTC
once	TRBJ1-1	TRBD1	TRBV19	CAGSIPLDRGEFSEAFF	TGTGCCGGTAGTATTCCACTAGACAGGGGGGAGTTCTCTGAAGCTTTCTTT
-	TRBJ1-1	-	TRBV7-9	CASSSVRTSTNTEAFF	TGTGCCAGCAGCTCGGTTCGGACAAGTACGAACACTGAAGCTTTCTTT
once	TRBJ2-3	-	TRBV28	CASSRGQTTDTQYF	TGTGCCAGCAGCCGCGGGCAGACCACAGATACGCAGTATTTT
few	TRBJ2-7	TRBD2	TRBV7-9	CASTSGKSYEQYF	TGTGCCTCAACTAGCGGGAAGTCCTACGAGCAGTACTTC
few	TRBJ1-1	TRBD1	TRBV5-4	CASSPGGTVNTEAFF	TGTGCCAGCAGCCCAGGGGGGACCGTGAACACTGAAGCTTTCTTT
-	TRBJ1-6	TRBD1	TRBV10-3	CAISLTGEGNSPLHF	TGTGCCATCAGCTTGACAGGGGAGGGAAATTCACCCCTCCACTTT
once	TRBJ1-1	-	TRBV20-1	CSAREDTEAFF	TGCAGTGCTAGGGAGGACACTGAAGCTTTCTTT
-	TRBJ2-3	-	TRBV7-9	CASSPKGRGNRTDTQYF	TGTGCCAGCAGCCCTAAGGGGCGGGGCAATCGGACAGATACGCAGTATTTT
-	TRBJ2-6	-	TRBV18	CASSPPSLAGANVLTF	TGTGCCAGCTCACCACCCAGTCTGGCTGGGGCCAACGTCCTGACTTTC
-	TRBJ2-1	-	TRBV9	CASSVGRGYNEQFF	TGTGCCAGCAGCGTTGGACGGGGTTACAATGAGCAGTTCTTC
-	TRBJ1-2	TRBD1	TRBV2	CASTEGQGYGYTF	TGTGCCAGCACGGAGGGACAGGGCTATGGCTACACCTTC
once	TRBJ1-4	TRBD1	TRBV4-2	CASVKGDRQNEKLFF	TGTGCCAGCGTCAAAGGGGACAGACAAAATGAAAAACTGTTTTTT
-	TRBJ2-3	-	TRBV5-1	CASSLVELGTDTQYF	TGCGCCAGCAGCTTGGTCGAGCTTGGCACAGATACGCAGTATTTT
-	TRBJ2-1	-	TRBV5-8	CASSLRPRDEQFF	TGTGCCAGCAGCCTCCGCCCGAGGGATGAGCAGTTCTTC
-	TRBJ2-4	TRBD2	TRBV27	CASTLGFRGGNLAKNIQYF	TGTGCCAGCACGTTAGGTTTCCGGGGGGGAAACCTAGCCAAAAACATTCAGTACTTC
-	TRBJ2-7	TRBD2	TRBV28	CASSPRLALNSYEQYF	TGTGCCAGCAGTCCGCGACTAGCCCTCAATTCCTACGAGCAGTACTTC
-	TRBJ1-5	-	TRBV28	CASERQGLWPQHF	TGTGCCAGCGAAAGGCAGGGGCTTTGGCCCCAGCATTTT
-	TRBJ1-1	-	TRBV9	CASSVVGQGEAFF	TGTGCCAGCAGCGTAGTAGGTCAGGGTGAAGCTTTCTTT
-	TRBJ2-7	TRBD1	TRBV23-1	CASSRPGTGNYEQYF	TGCGCCAGCAGTCGTCCCGGGACAGGGAACTACGAGCAGTACTTC
-	TRBJ1-1	-	TRBV5-1	CASSVGGLGTEAFF	TGCGCCAGCAGCGTTGGCGGACTTGGCACTGAAGCTTTCTTT
-	TRBJ1-4	TRBD1	TRBV9	CASSASTGVNEKLFF	TGTGCCAGCAGCGCTTCGACAGGGGTTAATGAAAAATTGTTTTTT
-	TRBJ2-7	-	TRBV12-3/TRBV12-4	CASSFGQGNEQYF	TGTGCCAGCAGTTTCGGGCAGGGGAACGAGCAGTACTTC
-	TRBJ2-7	TRBD2	TRBV5-4	CASSAGPLAEDEQYF	TGTGCCAGCAGCGCCGGCCCACTAGCGGAAGACGAGCAGTACTTC